Listed here are 18 T cell receptor beta chains from one sample, sequenced in a study of regulatory T cells in long-lasting Graves disease. Time point reported: newly diagnosed GD, antithyroid drugs for less than 3 months. Following extraction of RNA from PBMCs, that RNA was used to make the TCR library. Relying on iRepertoire HTBI primers and Arm-PCR of CDR3 regions, the team built TCR beta libraries. One entry per CDR3 protein results from TCRdb running MiXCR on the multiplex PCR reads. The profile shows fewer than 550,000 distinct CDR3 sequences, 15% to 20% of them singletons. The same data also went into a second study, on T cells in Graves' hyperthyroidism and ophthalmopathy.

The sequenced sample was peripheral blood mononuclear cells (PBMCs), obtained at new diagnosis, from a patient treated with antithyroid drugs. The receptors shown here come from a woman aged 35 to 59 with Graves disease.

In its sample, this clonotype was seen many times. The chain carries TRBV20-1 and TRBJ2-3; no reliable D call. The CDR3 is 15 amino acids. Germline V CDR1 and CDR2: DFQATT, SNEGSKA (reference sequence). Trimming shortened V by 3 bases and J by 2 bases, and 15 bases separated the two germline ends. The CDR3 reads CSASSFGGDTDTQYF. The CDR3 bases are TGCAGTGCTAGCTCTTTTGGCGGTGACACAGATACGCAGTATTTT.

The rearrangement uses TRBV6-1 and TRBJ2-2; 7 nucleotides match TRBD2. The CDR3 consists of 18 residues. Germline lookup yields CDR1 MNHNS and CDR2 SASEGT. J gave up 0 bases and V 6 bases, and 13 bases lay outside the gene matches. This CDR3 reads CASRRGRAGPTNTGELFF. As DNA, the CDR3 is TGTGCCAGCAGACGGGGCCGAGCGGGGCCCACGAACACCGGGGAGCTGTTTTTT.

This clonotype has only a few counts. The chain joins TRBV6-1 to TRBJ1-6, with D possibly matching TRBD1 (6 bases). CDR1 is MNHNS and CDR2 is SASEGT in the germline V gene. This CDR3 is 13 amino acids long. With 7 bases removed from V and 4 bases from J, the gap between germline ends came to 8 bases. In nucleotides, the CDR3 is TGTGCCAGCATCAGGGGTTATAATTCACCCCTCCACTTT. Its protein is CASIRGYNSPLHF.

The chain is built from TRBV12-3 or TRBV12-4 and TRBJ2-1, with TRBD1 identical over 7 bases. J was trimmed by 8 bases and V by 8 bases; bases with no gene match: 6. CDR3 size: 12 residues. DNA for the CDR3: TGTGCCAGCGGACAGGTGAGGGATGAGCAGTTCTTC. Its translation: CASGQVRDEQFF.

The chain joins TRBV27 to TRBJ1-4; no reliable D call. Germline V gives CDR1 MNHEY, CDR2 SMNVEV (reference sequence). CDR3 length: 14 amino acids. V shed 6 bases and J shed 16 bases, with 24 bases lying between them. Here the CDR3 DNA reads TGTGCCAGCAGCCCGGAGGTGGAAATAGAGGAAGGGTTTTTT. Translating it yields CASSPEVEIEEGFF.

The V call is TRBV20-1, the J call TRBJ2-5; the match to TRBD2 covers 13 bases. CDR3 length: 15 amino acids. CDR1 and CDR2 (germline): DFQATT, SNEGSKA (reference sequence). J lost 1 base, V lost 8 bases, and 7 bases had no gene match. The CDR3 protein is CSSPGLAGPQETQYF. CDR3 in DNA: TGCAGTTCCCCGGGACTAGCGGGACCCCAAGAGACCCAGTACTTC.

Ten or more counts support this clonotype. The chain carries TRBV3-1 and TRBJ2-7; D might be TRBD1 or TRBD2, each matching 6 bases. Trimming left V 1 base short and J 7 bases short, with 8 bases between. This CDR3 has 12 amino acids. The V gene's germline CDR1 is LGHDT and CDR2 YNNKEL (reference sequence). CDR3 residues: CASSQGRGEQYF. For the CDR3, the DNA is TGTGCCAGCAGCCAAGGGAGGGGGGAGCAGTACTTC.

At least ten counts were recorded for this clonotype. The chain joins TRBV2 to TRBJ2-4, with a weak D call TRBD2 (5 bases). This CDR3 has 14 amino acids. V was shortened by 8 bases and J by 7 bases, with 18 bases between the two germline ends. CDR1 is SNHLY and CDR2 is FYNNEI in the germline V gene. The CDR3 is CASQEGSLGNIQYF. The CDR3 region has the DNA TGTGCCAGCCAAGAAGGGAGCTTGGGGAACATTCAGTACTTC.

This clonotype was counted only a few times. This chain connects TRBV4-1 to TRBJ1-6, with 7 bases lining up with TRBD1. V shed 3 bases, J shed 6 bases, and the junction held 8 bases outside the gene matches. Germline lookup yields CDR1 MGHRA and CDR2 YSYEKL. The CDR3 totals 16 residues. DNA for the CDR3: TGCGCCAGCAGCCACCCCGTCGGGGACAGTAATTCACCCCTCCACTTT. This codes for CASSHPVGDSNSPLHF.

The chain combines TRBV4-1 with TRBJ1-1; 7 nucleotides match TRBD1. This CDR3 contains 15 residues. The ends lost 6 bases at V and 5 bases at J; junction bases unmatched: 12. The V gene's germline CDR1 is MGHRA and CDR2 YSYEKL. Written as DNA, the CDR3 is TGCGCCAGCAGATCTTACAAGGGGGCTGGTACTGAAGCTTTCTTT. Protein sequence: CASRSYKGAGTEAFF.

The chain joins TRBV19 to TRBJ1-3; a weak D match, TRBD1 (5 bases). The CDR3 extends over 16 amino acids. The ends were cut back, 9 bases at V and 0 bases at J, with 18 bases in the middle. Germline assignment: CDR1 LNHDA and CDR2 SQIVND (reference sequence). The CDR3 here is CASRPPGRYSGNTIYF. CDR3 bases: TGTGCCAGCCGGCCTCCGGGACGATACTCTGGAAACACCATATATTTT.

CDR3: CASTPGISYNEQFF. CDR3 sequence (DNA): TGTGCCAGCACCCCAGGGATCTCCTACAATGAGCAGTTCTTC. The chain carries TRBV5-6 and TRBJ2-1; the D gene is possibly TRBD1 (5 bases). CDR1 is SGHDT and CDR2 is YYEEEE in the germline V gene. The V and J ends lost 6 bases and 0 bases respectively, with 10 bases between them. This CDR3 is built from 14 residues. Together with reference TRBV5-6 and TRBJ2-1, the CDR3 gives the full variable domain: DAGVTQSPTHLIKTRGQQVTLRCSPKSGHDTVSWYQQALGQGPQFIFQYYEEEERQRGNFPDRFSGHQFPNYSSELNVNALLLGDSALYLCASTPGISYNEQFFGPGTRLTVL.

This clonotype appeared a single time. V is TRBV30 and J is TRBJ2-3; D remains ambiguous. Trimming took off 1 base at V and 0 bases at J, with 2 bases between the two ends. This CDR3 region has 12 residues. Per germline, CDR1 GTSNPN and CDR2 SVGIG (reference sequence). The chain's CDR3 is CAWSASTDTQYF. CDR3 bases: TGTGCCTGGAGTGCTAGCACAGATACGCAGTATTTT.

The rearrangement joins TRBV20-1 to TRBJ2-1; a possible D gene is TRBD2 (5 bases). Germline values: CDR1 DFQATT, CDR2 SNEGSKA (reference sequence). The CDR3 is made up of 14 amino acids. V lost 5 bases and J 2 bases, leaving 13 bases between the germline ends. CDR3 in DNA: TGCAGTGCTTCGGGATCTAGCCCCTACAATGAGCAGTTCTTC. As protein: CSASGSSPYNEQFF.

The V gene is TRBV19, the J gene TRBJ2-3; TRBD2 aligns across 7 bases. This CDR3 comprises 14 residues. V lost 4 bases and J lost 3; bases outside the gene matches: 4. Germline-derived CDR1 and CDR2 are LNHDA and SQIVND (reference sequence). The CDR3: CASSNLAGTDTQYF. In DNA, the CDR3 is TGTGCCAGTAGTAACTTAGCGGGTACAGATACGCAGTATTTT.

This clonotype was picked up many times. The genes are TRBV7-9 and TRBJ1-4; D perhaps matches TRBD1 (5 bases). The germline V gene has CDR1 SEHNR and CDR2 FQNEAQ (reference sequence). CDR3 size: 14 residues. Deletions cut 2 bases from V and 4 bases from J, with 8 bases between. The CDR3, as DNA: TGTGCCAGCAGCTTATCAGGGTATAATGAAAAACTGTTTTTT. Amino acid sequence: CASSLSGYNEKLFF.

The gene calls are TRBV15 and TRBJ2-7; D is ambiguous. This CDR3 contains 11 residues. The germline V and J ends were trimmed by 5 bases and 3 bases, with 5 bases remaining between them. Germline CDR1 is LNHNV and CDR2 is YYDKDF (reference sequence). The CDR3 loop is CATSHGYEQYF. CDR3 coding DNA: TGTGCCACCAGCCATGGCTACGAGCAGTACTTC. The full variable domain, its missing parts supplied by reference TRBV15 and TRBJ2-7, is DAMVIQNPRYQVTQFGKPVTLSCSQTLNHNVMYWYQQKSSQAPKLLFHYYDKDFNNEADTPDNFQSRRPNTSFCFLDIRSPGLGDTAMYLCATSHGYEQYFGPGTRLTVT.

This clonotype came up many times. The DNA for the CDR3 is TGTGCCAGCAGCCGCGGGACAGGGGGCATCACTGAAGCTTTCTTT. This encodes CASSRGTGGITEAFF. This sequence joins TRBV3-1 and TRBJ1-1, with TRBD1 identical over 12 bases. Trimming cost V 4 bases and J 4 bases; bases outside gene matches: 4. The CDR3 loop spans 15 amino acids. From germline, CDR1 is LGHDT and CDR2 YNNKEL (reference sequence).